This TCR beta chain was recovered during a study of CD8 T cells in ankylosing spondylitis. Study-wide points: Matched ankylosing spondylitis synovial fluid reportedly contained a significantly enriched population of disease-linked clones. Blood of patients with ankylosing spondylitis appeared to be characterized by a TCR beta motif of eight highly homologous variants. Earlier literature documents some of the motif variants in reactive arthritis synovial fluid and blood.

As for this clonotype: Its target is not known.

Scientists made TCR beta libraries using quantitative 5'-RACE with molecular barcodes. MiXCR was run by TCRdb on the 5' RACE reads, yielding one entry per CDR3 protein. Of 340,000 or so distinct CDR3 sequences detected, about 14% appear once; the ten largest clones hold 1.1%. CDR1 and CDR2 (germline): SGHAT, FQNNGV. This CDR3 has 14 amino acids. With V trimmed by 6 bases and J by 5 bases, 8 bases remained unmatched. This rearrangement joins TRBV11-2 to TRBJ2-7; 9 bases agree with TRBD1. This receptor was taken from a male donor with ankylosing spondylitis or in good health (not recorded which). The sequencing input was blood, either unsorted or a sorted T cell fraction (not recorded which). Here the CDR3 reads CASRPGTGTNEQYF. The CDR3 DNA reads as TGTGCCAGCAGGCCCGGGACAGGGACCAACGAGCAGTACTTC.